This T cell receptor beta chain was recorded in a study of blood T cell repertoires in COVID-19. Across the whole study: In each case, the material was cDNA or gDNA derived from T cells, B-cell-depleted T cells, or PBMCs.

Original handling: Amplification with reference gene primers provided the estimates of nucleated cell counts. Generated by immunoSEQ multiplex PCR, the TCRdb table keeps only in-frame clones and is missing some. V, J and clone size derive from that table, while D and trimming were established from the DNA sequence. The sample lists 310,000 or so clones; about nine tenths were seen once. Per the germline V gene, CDR1 is LGHDT and CDR2 is YNNKEL (reference sequence). V lost 0 bases and J lost 5, with 10 bases in between. The CDR3 is made up of 14 amino acids. The Seattle site enrolled patients during active infection and followed them longitudinally.

J is TRBJ2-5 and V is TRBV3-1 (or the pseudogene TRBV3-2); the D gene is possibly TRBD2 (5 bases). This TCR was sampled from a young woman with COVID-19, enrolled during active disease. The specimen sequenced was peripheral blood. CDR3 in amino acids: CASSQEGSGETQYF. CDR3 DNA sequence: TGTGCCAGCAGCCAAGAGGGGTCGGGGGAGACCCAGTACTTC.